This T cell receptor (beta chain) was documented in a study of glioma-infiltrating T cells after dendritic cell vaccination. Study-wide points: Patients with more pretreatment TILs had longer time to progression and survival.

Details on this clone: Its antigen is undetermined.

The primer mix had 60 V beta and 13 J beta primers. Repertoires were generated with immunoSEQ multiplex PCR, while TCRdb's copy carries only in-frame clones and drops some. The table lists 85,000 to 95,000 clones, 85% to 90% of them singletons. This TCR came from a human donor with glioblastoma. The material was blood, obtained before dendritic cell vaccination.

The CDR3 here is CASSYSSVKNIQYF. The DNA for the CDR3 is TGTGCCAGCAGTTACTCCTCTGTCAAAAACATTCAGTACTTC. This chain connects TRBV6-6 to TRBJ2-4, with D uncertain. Germline lookup yields CDR1 MNHNY and CDR2 SVGAGI (reference sequence). The CDR3 has 14 amino acids. V was clipped by 0 bases and J by 3 bases, with 6 bases between them.